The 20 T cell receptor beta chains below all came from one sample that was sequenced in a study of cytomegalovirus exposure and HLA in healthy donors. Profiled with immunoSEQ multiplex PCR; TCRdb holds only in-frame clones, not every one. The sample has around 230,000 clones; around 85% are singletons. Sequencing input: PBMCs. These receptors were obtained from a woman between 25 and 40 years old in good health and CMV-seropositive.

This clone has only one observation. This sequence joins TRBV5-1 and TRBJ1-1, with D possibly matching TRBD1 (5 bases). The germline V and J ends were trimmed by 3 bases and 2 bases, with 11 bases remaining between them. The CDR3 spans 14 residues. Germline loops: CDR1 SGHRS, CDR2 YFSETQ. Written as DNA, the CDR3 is TGCGCCAGCAGCTGGGGCGGGGCAAACACTGAAGCTTTCTTT. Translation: CASSWGGANTEAFF.

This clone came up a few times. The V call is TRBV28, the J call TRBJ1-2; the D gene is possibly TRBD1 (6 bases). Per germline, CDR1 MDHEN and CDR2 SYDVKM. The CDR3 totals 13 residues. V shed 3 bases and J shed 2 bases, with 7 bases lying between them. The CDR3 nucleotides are TGTGCCAGCAGTTTCAGGGGAAACTATGGCTACACCTTC. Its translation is CASSFRGNYGYTF.

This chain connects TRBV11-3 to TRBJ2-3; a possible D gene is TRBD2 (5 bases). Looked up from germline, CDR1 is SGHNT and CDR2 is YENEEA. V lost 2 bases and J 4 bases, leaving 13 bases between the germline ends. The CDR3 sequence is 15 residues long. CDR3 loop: CASSLITASPDTQYF. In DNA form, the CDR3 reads TGTGCCAGCAGCTTAATTACGGCTAGCCCAGATACGCAGTATTTT.

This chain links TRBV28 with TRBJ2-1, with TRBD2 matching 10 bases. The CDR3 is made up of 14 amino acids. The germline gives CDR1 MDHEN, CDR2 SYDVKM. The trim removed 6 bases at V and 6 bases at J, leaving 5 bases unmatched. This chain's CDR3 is CASRQAGGGNEQFF. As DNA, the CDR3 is TGTGCCAGCAGACAAGCGGGAGGGGGCAATGAGCAGTTCTTC.

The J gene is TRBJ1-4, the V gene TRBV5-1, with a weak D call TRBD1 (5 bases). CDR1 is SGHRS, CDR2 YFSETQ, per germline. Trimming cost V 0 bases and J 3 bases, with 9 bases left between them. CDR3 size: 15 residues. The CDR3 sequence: CASSLVEGSNEKLFF. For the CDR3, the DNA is TGCGCCAGCAGCTTGGTGGAGGGGTCTAATGAAAAACTGTTTTTT.

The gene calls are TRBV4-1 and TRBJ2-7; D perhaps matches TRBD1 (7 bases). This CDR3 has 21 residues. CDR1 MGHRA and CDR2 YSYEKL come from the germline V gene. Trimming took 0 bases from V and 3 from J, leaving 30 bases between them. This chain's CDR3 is CASSQDTGTDIAARRGYEQYF. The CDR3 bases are TGCGCCAGCAGCCAAGACACCGGGACAGATATTGCAGCACGGCGGGGCTACGAGCAGTACTTC.

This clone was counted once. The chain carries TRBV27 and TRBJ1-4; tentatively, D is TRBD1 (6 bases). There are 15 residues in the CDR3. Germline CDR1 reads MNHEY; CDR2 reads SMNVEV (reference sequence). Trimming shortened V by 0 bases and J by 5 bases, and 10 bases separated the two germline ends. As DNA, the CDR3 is TGTGCCAGCAGTTTATCGGGGGACACAAATGAAAAACTGTTTTTT. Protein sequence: CASSLSGDTNEKLFF.

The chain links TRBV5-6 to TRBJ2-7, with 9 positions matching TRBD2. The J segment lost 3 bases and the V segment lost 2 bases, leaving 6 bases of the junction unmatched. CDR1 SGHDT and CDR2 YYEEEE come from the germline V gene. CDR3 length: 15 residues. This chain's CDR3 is CASSLGGRAYYEQYF. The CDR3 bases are TGTGCCAGCAGCTTAGGCGGGAGGGCCTACTACGAGCAGTACTTC.

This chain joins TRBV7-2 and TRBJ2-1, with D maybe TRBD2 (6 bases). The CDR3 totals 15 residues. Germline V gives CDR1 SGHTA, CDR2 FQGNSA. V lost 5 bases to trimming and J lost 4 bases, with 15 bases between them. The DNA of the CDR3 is TGTGCCAGCAGCCCCCGTTGGGACTCGTACAATGAGCAGTTCTTC. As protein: CASSPRWDSYNEQFF.

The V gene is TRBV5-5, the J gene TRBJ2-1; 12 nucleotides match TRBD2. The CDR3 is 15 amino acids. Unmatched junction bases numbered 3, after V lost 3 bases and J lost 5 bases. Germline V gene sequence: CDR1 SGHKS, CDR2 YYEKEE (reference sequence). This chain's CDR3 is CASSSPSGRDNEQFF. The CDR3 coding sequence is TGTGCCAGCAGCTCCCCTAGCGGGAGGGACAATGAGCAGTTCTTC.

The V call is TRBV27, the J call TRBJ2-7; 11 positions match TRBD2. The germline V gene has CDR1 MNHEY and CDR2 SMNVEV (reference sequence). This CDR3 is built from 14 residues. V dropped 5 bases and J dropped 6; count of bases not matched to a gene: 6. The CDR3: CASSQLAGVREQYF. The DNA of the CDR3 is TGTGCCAGCAGTCAACTAGCGGGAGTGCGCGAGCAGTACTTC.

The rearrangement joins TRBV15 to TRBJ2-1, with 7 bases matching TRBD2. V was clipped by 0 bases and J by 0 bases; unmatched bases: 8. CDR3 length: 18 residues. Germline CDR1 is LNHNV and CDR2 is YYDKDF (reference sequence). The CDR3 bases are TGTGCCACCAGCAGAGAAGCGAGCGGGGACCACTCCTACAATGAGCAGTTCTTC. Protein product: CATSREASGDHSYNEQFF.

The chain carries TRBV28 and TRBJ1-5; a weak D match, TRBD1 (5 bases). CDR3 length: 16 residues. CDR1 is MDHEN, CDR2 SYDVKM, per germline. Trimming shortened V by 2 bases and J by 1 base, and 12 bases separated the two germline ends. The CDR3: CASSLNPGRSNQPQHF. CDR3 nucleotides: TGTGCCAGCAGTTTAAATCCAGGGAGGAGCAATCAGCCCCAGCATTTT.

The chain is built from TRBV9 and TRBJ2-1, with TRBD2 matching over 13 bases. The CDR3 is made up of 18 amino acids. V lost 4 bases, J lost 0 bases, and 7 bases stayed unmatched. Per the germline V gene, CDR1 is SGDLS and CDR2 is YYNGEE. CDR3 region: CASSPRTSGGNSYNEQFF. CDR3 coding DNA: TGTGCCAGCAGCCCCAGGACTAGCGGGGGTAACTCCTACAATGAGCAGTTCTTC.

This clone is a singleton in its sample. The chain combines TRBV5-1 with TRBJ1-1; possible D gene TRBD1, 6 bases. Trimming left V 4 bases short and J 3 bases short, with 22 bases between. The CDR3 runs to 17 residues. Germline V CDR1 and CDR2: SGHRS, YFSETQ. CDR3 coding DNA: TGCGCCAGCAGCCCACTTCTCACAGGGATAACCCACACTGAAGCTTTCTTT. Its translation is CASSPLLTGITHTEAFF.

CDR3 region: CASSVEGGPTGELFF. The CDR3 DNA sequence: TGTGCCAGCAGCGTAGAGGGGGGGCCCACCGGGGAGCTGTTTTTT. The J gene is TRBJ2-2, the V gene TRBV9; D perhaps matches TRBD2 (7 bases). The germline gives CDR1 SGDLS, CDR2 YYNGEE. The V and J ends lost 0 bases and 4 bases respectively, with 10 bases between them. The CDR3 contains 15 residues.

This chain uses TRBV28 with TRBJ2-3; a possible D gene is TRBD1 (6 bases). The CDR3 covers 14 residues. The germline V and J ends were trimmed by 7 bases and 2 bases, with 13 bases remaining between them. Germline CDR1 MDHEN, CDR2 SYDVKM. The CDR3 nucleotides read TGTGCCAGCACCCTGGACAGAAACACAGATACGCAGTATTTT. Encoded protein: CASTLDRNTDTQYF. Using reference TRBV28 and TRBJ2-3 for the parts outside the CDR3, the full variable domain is DVKVTQSSRYLVKRTGEKVFLECVQDMDHENMFWYRQDPGLGLRLIYFSYDVKMKEKGDIPEGYSVSREKKERFSLILESASTNQTSMYLCASTLDRNTDTQYFGPGTRLTVL.

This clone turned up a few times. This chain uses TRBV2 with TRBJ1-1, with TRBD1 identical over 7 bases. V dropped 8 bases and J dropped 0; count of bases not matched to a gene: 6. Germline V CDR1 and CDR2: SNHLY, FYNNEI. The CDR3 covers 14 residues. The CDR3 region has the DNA TGTGCCAGCCGCACGACAGGGCTGAACACTGAAGCTTTCTTT. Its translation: CASRTTGLNTEAFF.

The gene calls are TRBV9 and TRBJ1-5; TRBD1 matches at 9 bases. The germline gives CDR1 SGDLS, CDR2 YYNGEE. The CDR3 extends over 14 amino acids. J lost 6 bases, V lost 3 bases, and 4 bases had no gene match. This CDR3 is CASSDGTGFQPQHF. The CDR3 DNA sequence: TGTGCCAGCAGCGACGGGACAGGGTTTCAGCCCCAGCATTTT.

The CDR3 here is CASSSGHLGDTEAFF. The CDR3 nucleotides read TGTGCCAGCAGTTCGGGACACCTTGGGGACACTGAAGCTTTCTTT. The chain joins TRBV28 to TRBJ1-1, with D perhaps TRBD1 (6 bases). This CDR3 contains 15 residues. Germline CDR1 and CDR2: MDHEN and SYDVKM. The V end was cut by 4 bases, the J end by 3 bases, with 15 bases between.